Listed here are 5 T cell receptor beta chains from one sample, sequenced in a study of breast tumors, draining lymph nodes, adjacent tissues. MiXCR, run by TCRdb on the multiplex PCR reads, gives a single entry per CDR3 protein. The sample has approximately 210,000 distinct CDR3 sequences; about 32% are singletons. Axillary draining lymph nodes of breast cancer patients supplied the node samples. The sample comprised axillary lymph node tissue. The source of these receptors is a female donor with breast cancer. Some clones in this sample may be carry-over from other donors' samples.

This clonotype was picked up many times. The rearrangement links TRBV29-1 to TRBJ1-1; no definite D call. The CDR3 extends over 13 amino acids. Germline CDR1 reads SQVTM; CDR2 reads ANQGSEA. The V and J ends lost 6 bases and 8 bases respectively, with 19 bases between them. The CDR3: CSVETALGWEAFF. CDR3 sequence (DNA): TGCAGCGTCGAAACAGCTTTGGGCTGGGAAGCTTTCTTT.

CDR3 nucleotides: TGCAGTGCTAGGGACGGGACTTCTACCGCAGATACGCAGTATTTT. Its protein is CSARDGTSTADTQYF. This rearrangement joins TRBV20-1 to TRBJ2-3; TRBD2 might be the D (6 bases). The CDR3 length is 15 residues. Germline-derived CDR1 and CDR2 are DFQATT and SNEGSKA (reference sequence). Trimming took off 3 bases at V and 4 bases at J, with 17 bases between the two ends.

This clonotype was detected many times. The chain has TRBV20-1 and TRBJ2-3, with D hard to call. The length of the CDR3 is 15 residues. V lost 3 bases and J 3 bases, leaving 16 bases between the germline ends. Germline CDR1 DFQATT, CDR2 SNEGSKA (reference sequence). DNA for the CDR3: TGCAGTGCTAGTGGTGGGCAGTCTTGGACAGATACGCAGTATTTT. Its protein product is CSASGGQSWTDTQYF.

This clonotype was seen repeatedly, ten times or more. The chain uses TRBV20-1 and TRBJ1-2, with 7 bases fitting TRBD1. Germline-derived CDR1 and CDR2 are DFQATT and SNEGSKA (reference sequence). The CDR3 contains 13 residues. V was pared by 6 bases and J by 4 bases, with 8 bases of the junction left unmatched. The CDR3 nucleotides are TGCAGTGCCCTAGGGGGCGCTAGCTATGGCTACACCTTC. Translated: CSALGGASYGYTF.

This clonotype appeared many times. In nucleotides, the CDR3 is TGTGCCAGCAGCTCAAGCGGAGCAGGGACCGGGGAGCTGTTTTTT. As protein: CASSSSGAGTGELFF. The chain joins TRBV7-3 to TRBJ2-2; possibly TRBD1 or TRBD2 for D (5 bases each). In germline, CDR1 is SGHTA, CDR2 FQGTGA. V dropped 4 bases and J dropped 5 bases, with 14 bases sitting between them. The CDR3 runs to 15 residues.